What follows are 22 T cell receptor beta chains derived from one specimen sequenced in a study of Tregs in tolerant kidney transplant recipients. Assay: immunoSEQ multiplex PCR; the TCRdb copy retains only in-frame clones and omits some. The sample lists roughly 250,000 clones, around 82% seen once, with about 0.58% in the top ten. The specimen was CD4+ T cells from blood. Receptors originate from a human donor in good health.

The rearrangement joins TRBV10-1 to TRBJ2-1, with 10 bases lining up with TRBD1. CDR1 is WNHNN, CDR2 SYGVQD, per germline (reference sequence). Trimming at V came to 0 bases and at J to 8 bases, leaving 4 bases not matched to a gene. The CDR3 is made up of 15 amino acids. CDR3 nucleotide sequence: TGCGCCAGCAGTGAGTCCAGGACAGGGGGTGATGAGCAGTTCTTC. Amino acid sequence: CASSESRTGGDEQFF.

The V gene is TRBV19, the J gene TRBJ2-3, with 7 nucleotides matching TRBD1. CDR3 size: 15 residues. Unmatched junction bases numbered 6, after V lost 3 bases and J lost 3 bases. Germline-derived CDR1 and CDR2 are LNHDA and SQIVND (reference sequence). This chain's CDR3 is CASSMKGGATDTQYF. In DNA, the CDR3 is TGTGCCAGTAGTATGAAAGGGGGCGCGACAGATACGCAGTATTTT.

The chain has TRBV7-9 and TRBJ2-3, with D perhaps matching TRBD2 (5 bases). Between the trimmed V and J ends, which lost 0 bases and 0 bases, there was a span of 7 bases. CDR1 SEHNR and CDR2 FQNEAQ come from the germline V gene (reference sequence). This CDR3 is 15 amino acids long. This CDR3 is CASSLALGSTDTQYF. CDR3 coding DNA: TGTGCCAGCAGCTTAGCACTAGGGAGCACAGATACGCAGTATTTT.

The rearrangement links TRBV14 to TRBJ2-1; D unclear. CDR1 SGHDN and CDR2 FVKESK come from the germline V gene. The CDR3 loop spans 13 amino acids. V lost 1 base, J lost 9 bases, and 10 bases lay in between. The chain's CDR3 is CASSQVALGEQFF. The CDR3 bases are TGTGCCAGCAGCCAAGTGGCCTTGGGTGAGCAGTTCTTC. The whole variable domain, filled in from reference TRBV14 and TRBJ2-1, reads EAGVTQFPSHSVIEKGQTVTLRCDPISGHDNLYWYRRVMGKEIKFLLHFVKESKQDESGMPNNRFLAERTGGTYSTLKVQPAELEDSGVYFCASSQVALGEQFFGPGTRLTVL.

This clone turned up a few times. The chain has TRBV5-1 and TRBJ1-4, with a possible D match to TRBD1 (5 bases). V lost 4 bases to trimming and J lost 13 bases, with 20 bases between them. In germline, CDR1 is SGHRS, CDR2 YFSETQ. The CDR3 totals 14 residues. CDR3 coding DNA: TGCGCCAGCAGCAAGGGCTCCATCCCGGGGGGACTGTTTTTT. This codes for CASSKGSIPGGLFF.

The chain combines TRBV6-5 with TRBJ1-6; D gene ambiguous. The CDR3 runs 12 residues. Germline values: CDR1 MNHEY, CDR2 SVGAGI. V gave up 4 bases and J gave up 8 bases, with 6 bases separating them. The CDR3 sequence: CASSSLDSPLHF. CDR3 bases: TGTGCCAGCAGTTCCCTAGATTCACCCCTCCACTTT.

The chain employs TRBV10-2 and TRBJ1-1; D gene unclear. The V gene's germline CDR1 is WSHSY and CDR2 SAAADI. V lost 2 bases to trimming and J lost 4 bases, with 23 bases between them. There are 18 residues in the CDR3. This CDR3 reads CASSEPFSFGLEGTEAFF. The DNA of the CDR3 is TGCGCCAGCAGTGAGCCCTTTTCATTTGGGTTGGAGGGCACTGAAGCTTTCTTT.

In its sample, this clone was seen a few times. The chain combines TRBV6-6 with TRBJ1-1; no clear D gene. From germline, CDR1 is MNHNY and CDR2 SVGAGI (reference sequence). V gave up 6 bases and J gave up 2 bases, with 4 bases separating them. The CDR3 is made up of 11 amino acids. The CDR3 is CASRHNTEAFF. For the CDR3, the DNA is TGTGCCAGCAGACATAACACTGAAGCTTTCTTT.

The chain employs TRBV11-2 and TRBJ2-5, with D tentatively TRBD1 (5 bases). This CDR3 has 13 amino acids. Deletions cut 5 bases from V and 4 bases from J, with 11 bases between. Per germline, CDR1 SGHAT and CDR2 FQNNGV. CDR3 coding DNA: TGTGCCAGCAGCCGCTGGGGCCCAGAGACCCAGTACTTC. Its protein is CASSRWGPETQYF.

The chain has TRBV6-5 and TRBJ2-7; D gene uncertain. CDR1 is MNHEY, CDR2 SVGAGI, per germline. The CDR3 length is 13 residues. The ends were cut back, 2 bases at V and 4 bases at J, with 9 bases in the middle. CDR3 region: CASSYDGRYEQYF. The CDR3, as DNA: TGTGCCAGCAGTTACGACGGACGGTACGAGCAGTACTTC.

V is TRBV6-5 and J is TRBJ1-2; TRBD1 aligns across 12 bases. The CDR3 loop spans 15 amino acids. V lost 0 bases to trimming and J lost 8 bases; unmatched junction nucleotides: 4. CDR1 is MNHEY, CDR2 SVGAGI, per germline. CDR3 sequence (DNA): TGTGCCAGCAGTTACTCGGGACAGGGGGCTGGCGGCTACACCTTC. Its translation is CASSYSGQGAGGYTF.

The V call is TRBV5-4, the J call TRBJ2-5, with D perhaps given as TRBD1 or TRBD2 (5 bases each). Germline V gene sequence: CDR1 SGHNT, CDR2 YYREEE (reference sequence). The CDR3 contains 15 residues. Trimming shortened V by 4 bases and J by 4 bases, and 17 bases separated the two germline ends. The DNA of the CDR3 is TGTGCCAGCAGCCCTCGACAGCGAGGAGGAGAGACCCAGTACTTC. Protein product: CASSPRQRGGETQYF.

This chain connects TRBV15 to TRBJ1-2; D call uncertain. The CDR3 is made up of 15 amino acids. The V end was cut by 5 bases, the J end by 1 base, with 14 bases between. Germline CDR1 is LNHNV and CDR2 is YYDKDF (reference sequence). The CDR3 region has the DNA TGTGCCACCAGCCGCCCGGGGAAGGATAACTATGGCTACACCTTC. This translates into CATSRPGKDNYGYTF.

This chain uses TRBV2 with TRBJ2-3; the match to TRBD2 covers 9 bases. This CDR3 is built from 16 residues. Germline-derived CDR1 and CDR2 are SNHLY and FYNNEI. The trim removed 1 base at V and 3 bases at J, leaving 5 bases unmatched. CDR3 amino acids: CASSEGDSGRTDTQYF. The CDR3 bases are TGTGCCAGCAGTGAAGGCGATAGCGGGAGAACAGATACGCAGTATTTT.

The V gene is TRBV18, the J gene TRBJ2-5; perhaps TRBD1 as D (6 bases). Between the trimmed V and J ends, which lost 2 bases and 11 bases, there was a span of 15 bases. Germline V gene lookup returns CDR1 KGHSH and CDR2 LQKENI. The CDR3 consists of 13 residues. This chain's CDR3 is CASSPTHRVEQYF. The CDR3 nucleotides are TGTGCCAGCTCACCAACACACAGGGTTGAGCAGTACTTC.

The V gene is TRBV11-3, the J gene TRBJ2-1; 7 nucleotides align to TRBD2. The CDR3 is 16 amino acids. Trimming cost V 5 bases and J 4 bases; bases outside gene matches: 11. The germline V gene encodes CDR1 SGHNT and CDR2 YENEEA. CDR3 in DNA: TGTGCCAGCAGCCCCACTCAGCGGGGCGCATACAATGAGCAGTTCTTC. Residues: CASSPTQRGAYNEQFF.

V is TRBV19 and J is TRBJ1-5; maybe TRBD1 (5 bases). This CDR3 has 14 residues. Per germline, CDR1 LNHDA and CDR2 SQIVND (reference sequence). V gave up 5 bases and J gave up 0 bases, with 8 bases separating them. CDR3 in DNA: TGTGCCAGTAGTCAGAGGGGTAGCAATCAGCCCCAGCATTTT. Amino acid sequence: CASSQRGSNQPQHF.

The chain combines TRBV7-8 with TRBJ2-2; D unresolved. Germline V gene data show CDR1 as SGHVS and CDR2 as FQNEAQ. Trimming took 4 bases from V and 0 from J, leaving 12 bases between them. The CDR3 runs to 16 residues. The chain's CDR3 is CASSSGRVTNTGELFF. In nucleotides, the CDR3 is TGTGCCAGCAGCTCCGGACGCGTAACGAACACCGGGGAGCTGTTTTTT.

The chain carries TRBV5-4 and TRBJ2-7, with a weak D call TRBD1 (6 bases). Per germline, CDR1 SGHNT and CDR2 YYREEE (reference sequence). Trimming left V 3 bases short and J 0 bases short, with 10 bases between. CDR3 size: 14 residues. The CDR3 region has the DNA TGTGCCAGCAGCTGGGAACAGGGCTCCTACGAGCAGTACTTC. This encodes CASSWEQGSYEQYF.

V usage is TRBV11-2 and J usage is TRBJ2-3; D is unclear. This CDR3 has 14 amino acids. The germline V gene encodes CDR1 SGHAT and CDR2 FQNNGV. Trimming shortened V by 5 bases and J by 4 bases, and 13 bases separated the two germline ends. CDR3 residues: CASSPRYGADTQYF. CDR3 bases: TGTGCCAGCAGCCCCCGGTATGGGGCAGATACGCAGTATTTT.

This chain uses TRBV18 with TRBJ2-1; D might be TRBD1 (6 bases). The V and J ends lost 3 bases and 2 bases respectively, with 11 bases between them. The CDR3 has 15 residues. Germline V lookup: CDR1 KGHSH, CDR2 LQKENI. Written as DNA, the CDR3 is TGTGCCAGCTCACCGTTCGGGACACCCTACAATGAGCAGTTCTTC. It translates to CASSPFGTPYNEQFF.

For the CDR3, the DNA is TGCGCCAGCAGCCAAGGGCCTCAAGGGAGGAGAGGAAACACCATATATTTT. This gives the protein CASSQGPQGRRGNTIYF. The chain links TRBV4-1 to TRBJ1-3; unclear D gene. The ends were cut back, 1 base at V and 4 bases at J, with 17 bases in the middle. Germline-derived CDR1 and CDR2 are MGHRA and YSYEKL. The CDR3 sequence is 17 residues long.